The rows below give T cell receptor beta chains drawn from one sample of a study of T cells in Graves' hyperthyroidism and ophthalmopathy. TCRdb called the multiplex PCR reads again in MiXCR, with one record for every CDR3 protein. The profile shows about 210,000 distinct CDR3 sequences, 15% to 20% of them singletons. The sequenced material came from blood. The receptors originated from a man aged 45-65 years with Graves' hyperthyroidism. CDR3s include the opening cysteine and the closing phenylalanine or tryptophan. D genes are given only for firm matches. Part of the rows lack a size; the others show once, few, many or a class for expanded clones.

J | D | V | size | CDR3 | DNA
TRBJ2-6 | . | TRBV28 | many | CASSLGLAGANVLTF | TGTGCCAGCAGTTTGGGGTTGGCTGGGGCCAACGTCCTGACTTTC
TRBJ2-1 | TRBD2 | TRBV7-9 | few | CASSPPSGFQGAHNEQFF | TGTGCCAGCAGCCCCCCTAGCGGGTTTCAAGGGGCGCACAATGAGCAGTTCTTC
TRBJ1-3 | . | TRBV7-9 | few | CASSLGDPGNTIYF | TGTGCCAGCAGTTTAGGAGATCCTGGAAACACCATATATTTT
TRBJ2-7 | . | TRBV15 | . | CATSRLMMPGPYEQYF | TGTGCCACCAGCAGACTCATGATGCCAGGCCCCTACGAGCAGTACTTC
TRBJ1-6 | . | TRBV9 | . | CASSVEVGSPLHF | TGTGCCAGCAGCGTAGAAGTCGGTTCACCCCTCCACTTT
TRBJ2-5 | . | TRBV7-2 | many | CASSPSQETQYF | TGTGCCAGCAGCCCCTCGCAAGAGACCCAGTACTTC
TRBJ2-7 | TRBD2 | TRBV11-3 | many | CASSLDPAGVGVEQYF | TGTGCCAGCAGCTTAGATCCGGCGGGGGTGGGGGTCGAGCAGTACTTC
TRBJ1-1 | . | TRBV20-1 | . | CSAIRDTPNTEAFF | TGCAGTGCTATTCGGGACACCCCGAACACTGAAGCTTTCTTT
TRBJ2-1 | . | TRBV6-1 | many | CASSYTSLEQFF | TGTGCCAGCAGTTATACTAGCCTTGAGCAGTTCTTC
TRBJ2-7 | TRBD1 | TRBV2 | . | CASSRDRFPSYEQYF | TGTGCCAGCAGTCGGGACAGGTTTCCCTCCTACGAGCAGTACTTC
TRBJ1-6 | . | TRBV2 | . | CASSELGGSYNSPLHF | TGTGCCAGCAGTGAATTAGGGGGTTCCTATAATTCACCCCTCCACTTT
TRBJ2-1 | . | TRBV6-2/TRBV6-3 | once | CASSYPTGLYNEQFF | TGTGCCAGCAGTTACCCGACTGGATTGTACAATGAGCAGTTCTTC
TRBJ2-3 | . | TRBV5-1 | . | CASSWRDTDTQYF | TGCGCCAGCAGCTGGCGGGACACAGATACGCAGTATTTT
TRBJ2-5 | TRBD1 | TRBV5-1 | few | CASSSLQGNQETQYF | TGCGCCAGCAGCTCGCTACAGGGGAACCAAGAGACCCAGTACTTC
TRBJ2-7 | TRBD2 | TRBV20-1 | many | CSANTGTSGYEQYF | TGCAGTGCTAATACCGGGACTAGCGGCTACGAGCAGTACTTC
TRBJ2-3 | TRBD2 | TRBV7-6 | many | CASSFGTSGLTQYF | TGTGCCAGCAGCTTCGGGACTAGCGGGCTTACGCAGTATTTT
TRBJ2-7 | TRBD1 | TRBV20-1 | many | CSARFLDRVYEQYF | TGCAGTGCTAGATTTCTGGACAGGGTCTACGAGCAGTACTTC
TRBJ2-7 | . | TRBV29-1 | few | CSVEEGSLYEQYF | TGCAGCGTTGAAGAAGGCAGCCTCTACGAGCAGTACTTC
TRBJ2-1 | TRBD2 | TRBV5-1 | many | CASSLDPGLAGIQFF | TGCGCCAGCAGCTTGGATCCGGGACTAGCGGGGATACAGTTCTTC
TRBJ2-2 | TRBD2 | TRBV7-7 | few | CASSLTPVPLAGENTGELFF | TGTGCTAGCAGCCTAACCCCTGTGCCACTAGCGGGAGAAAATACCGGGGAGCTGTTTTTT
TRBJ2-5 | . | TRBV11-2 | many | CASSLGGDRKETQYF | TGTGCCAGCAGCTTAGGGGGGGACAGAAAAGAGACCCAGTACTTC
TRBJ1-1 | TRBD1 | TRBV9 | many | CASSVGSRQGLTEAFF | TGTGCCAGCAGCGTAGGCTCGAGACAGGGGCTTACTGAAGCTTTCTTT
TRBJ2-3 | . | TRBV20-1 | few | CSARVTLRDTQYF | TGCAGTGCTAGAGTGACCCTCCGGGATACGCAGTATTTT
TRBJ2-1 | . | TRBV3-1 | many | CASSKRAEGRFF | TGTGCCAGCAGCAAACGGGCGGAGGGGCGGTTCTTC
TRBJ1-2 | TRBD1 | TRBV7-8 | many | CASSPRDRPTRYGYTF | TGTGCCAGCAGCCCACGGGACAGACCAACGCGCTATGGCTACACCTTC
TRBJ1-2 | TRBD1 | TRBV4-2 | . | CASSLGTGDYGYTF | TGTGCCAGCAGCCTAGGGACAGGGGACTATGGCTACACCTTC
TRBJ1-2 | . | TRBV2 | many | CASSEVWGNYGYTF | TGTGCCAGCAGTGAAGTCTGGGGAAACTATGGCTACACCTTC
TRBJ1-2 | . | TRBV29-1 | few | CSVAARNSYGYTF | TGCAGCGTTGCGGCCAGAAACTCCTATGGCTACACCTTC
TRBJ2-7 | . | TRBV7-9 | many | CASSKDLSYEQYF | TGTGCCAGCAGCAAGGACTTAAGCTACGAGCAGTACTTC
TRBJ2-3 | . | TRBV19 | few | CASSMRRTDTQYF | TGTGCCAGTAGTATGCGACGGACAGATACGCAGTATTTT
TRBJ1-6 | . | TRBV3-1 | many | CASSQGGSPLHF | TGTGCCAGCAGCCAAGGCGGGTCACCCCTCCACTTT
TRBJ2-1 | TRBD2 | TRBV28 | . | CASSLGTSGGEEQFF | TGTGCCAGCAGTTTGGGGACTAGCGGGGGCGAGGAGCAGTTCTTC
TRBJ2-5 | TRBD2 | TRBV7-9 | many | CASSFRRLAGVQETQYF | TGTGCCAGCAGTTTCCGGAGATTAGCGGGGGTCCAAGAGACCCAGTACTTC
TRBJ2-5 | . | TRBV7-2 | many | CASRGGDRGGETQYF | TGTGCCAGCAGAGGGGGAGATCGAGGCGGAGAGACCCAGTACTTC
TRBJ2-7 | . | TRBV27 | many | CASSLSSGDFSYEQYF | TGTGCCAGCAGTTTAAGTTCTGGGGACTTCTCCTACGAGCAGTACTTC
TRBJ2-7 | TRBD2 | TRBV20-1 | . | CSARRWTSGAYEQYF | TGCAGTGCTAGAAGGTGGACTAGCGGGGCCTACGAGCAGTACTTC
TRBJ2-4 | TRBD2 | TRBV7-2 | . | CASSSQTSGRADYAKNIQYF | TGTGCCAGCAGCTCGCAGACTAGCGGGAGGGCCGACTACGCCAAAAACATTCAGTACTTC
TRBJ2-3 | TRBD2 | TRBV7-9 | few | CASSYKGTSGSTDTQYF | TGTGCCAGCAGCTACAAAGGGACTAGCGGGAGCACAGATACGCAGTATTTT
TRBJ2-7 | . | TRBV7-9 | . | CASSLTDFYEQYF | TGTGCCAGCAGCTTGACAGATTTCTACGAGCAGTACTTC
TRBJ2-3 | . | TRBV5-1 | many | CASSFWGRDTQYF | TGCGCCAGCAGCTTTTGGGGGCGAGATACGCAGTATTTT
TRBJ2-5 | TRBD2 | TRBV2 | many | CASSERLAGPETQYF | TGTGCCAGCAGTGAAAGACTAGCGGGACCAGAGACCCAGTACTTC
TRBJ2-5 | TRBD1 | TRBV5-4 | . | CASSNRQGQQETQYF | TGTGCCAGCAGTAACCGACAGGGCCAACAAGAGACCCAGTACTTC
TRBJ2-7 | . | TRBV11-2 | few | CASSAGGGRDLDGEQYF | TGTGCCAGCAGCGCCGGGGGCGGTCGGGACCTCGATGGGGAGCAGTACTTC
TRBJ2-1 | TRBD2 | TRBV2 | many | CASSGRLAGSSYNEQFF | TGTGCCAGCAGTGGTAGACTAGCGGGGAGCTCCTACAATGAGCAGTTCTTC
TRBJ2-3 | TRBD2 | TRBV28 | many | CASILREARDSRAQYF | TGTGCCAGCATCCTCCGGGAGGCTAGGGATTCGCGGGCGCAGTATTTT
TRBJ1-2 | . | TRBV20-1 | . | CSARGEGLANYGYTF | TGCAGTGCTAGAGGGGAAGGGTTAGCTAACTATGGCTACACCTTC